This T cell receptor beta chain was identified during a study of CD8 T cells in Susac syndrome. At the level of the study: Under ten of the sequenced Susac syndrome patients were in remission, and about 6 had active disease. Blood was drawn from Susac syndrome patients while they were therapy-naive, on corticosteroids, or on intravenous immunoglobulin alone.

CD8+ and CD4+ T cells taken from blood had their TCR beta sequenced. Reverse transcription of roughly 0.5 to 1 ug RNA was performed with random hexamers. Multiplex immunoSEQ PCR targeted 54 Vbeta and 13 Jbeta TCR beta segments. MiXCR, run by TCRdb on the immunoSEQ multiplex PCR reads, gives a single entry per CDR3 protein. This table holds some 210,000 distinct CDR3 sequences, less than 95% found once. This CDR3 contains 15 residues. The V and J ends lost 3 bases and 1 base respectively, with 10 bases between them. Germline V gene data show CDR1 as MNHEY and CDR2 as SVGEGT. The sample taken for sequencing was CD4+ T cells from PBMCs. The V call is TRBV6-2 or TRBV6-3, the J call TRBJ1-5; D is perhaps TRBD1 (5 bases). This sequence originates from a human donor with Susac syndrome. The DNA for the CDR3 is TGTGCCAGCAGTTATCAGGGCGGAAGCAATCAGCCCCAGCATTTT. Its protein is CASSYQGGSNQPQHF.